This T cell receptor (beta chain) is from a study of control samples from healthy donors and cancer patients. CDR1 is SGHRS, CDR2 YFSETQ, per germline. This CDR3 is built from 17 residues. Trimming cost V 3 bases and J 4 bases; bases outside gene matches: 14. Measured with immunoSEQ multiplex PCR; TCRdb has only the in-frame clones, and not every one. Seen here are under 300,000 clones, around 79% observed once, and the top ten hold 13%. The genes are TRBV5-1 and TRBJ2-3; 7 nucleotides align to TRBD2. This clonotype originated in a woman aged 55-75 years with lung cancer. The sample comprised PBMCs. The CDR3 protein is CASSSTSSSQFADTQYF. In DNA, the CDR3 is TGCGCCAGCAGCTCGACTAGCTCTTCCCAGTTTGCAGATACGCAGTATTTT. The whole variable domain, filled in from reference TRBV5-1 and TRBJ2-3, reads KAGVTQTPRYLIKTRGQQVTLSCSPISGHRSVSWYQQTPGQGLQFLFEYFSETQRNKGNFPGRFSGRQFSNSRSEMNVSTLELGDSALYLCASSSTSSSQFADTQYFGPGTRLTVL.